These T cell receptor beta chains were read from a single sample in a study of beta chain features in type 1 diabetes. TCRdb's table, derived via immunoSEQ multiplex PCR, lists solely in-frame clones and lacks some. The data show under 300,000 clones, 27% seen once. Sequenced material: central memory CD4+ T cells from blood. The receptors stem from a man aged 25-45 years in good health. Each CDR3 is given with its conserved first and last residue. Fields, in order: J gene, V gene, D gene, clone size, CDR3 protein, CDR3 DNA. A D gene is named only where the DNA matches it firmly. The size of a clone is reported for some rows only, either as once, few or many, or as a class for expanded clones.

j_call: TRBJ1-6
v_call: TRBV5-1
d_call: TRBD1
clone_size: .
cdr3_aa: CASSLGDRDSPLHF
cdr3_nt: TGCGCCAGCAGCCTCGGGGACAGGGATTCACCCCTCCACTTT

j_call: TRBJ1-4
v_call: TRBV5-4
d_call: .
clone_size: .
cdr3_aa: CASSTAGRGQEKLFF
cdr3_nt: TGTGCCAGCAGCACAGCGGGGAGGGGTCAAGAAAAACTGTTTTTT

j_call: TRBJ1-3
v_call: TRBV7-9
d_call: TRBD1
clone_size: .
cdr3_aa: CASSAALGQGAGNTIYF
cdr3_nt: TGTGCCAGCAGCGCCGCCCTGGGACAGGGTGCTGGAAACACCATATATTTT

j_call: TRBJ2-2
v_call: TRBV9
d_call: TRBD2
clone_size: .
cdr3_aa: CASSQTSGRTGELFF
cdr3_nt: TGTGCCAGCAGCCAGACTAGCGGGAGGACCGGGGAGCTGTTTTTT

j_call: TRBJ2-7
v_call: TRBV9
d_call: TRBD2
clone_size: .
cdr3_aa: CASSVGPSGTYEQYF
cdr3_nt: TGTGCCAGCAGCGTAGGCCCTAGCGGGACCTACGAGCAGTACTTC

j_call: TRBJ2-2
v_call: TRBV29-1
d_call: .
clone_size: few
cdr3_aa: CSVEAPPAGELFF
cdr3_nt: TGCAGCGTTGAAGCTCCCCCGGCCGGGGAGCTGTTTTTT

j_call: TRBJ2-7
v_call: TRBV5-4
d_call: .
clone_size: many
cdr3_aa: CASSFVAGTHEQYF
cdr3_nt: TGTGCCAGCAGCTTCGTGGCAGGGACGCACGAGCAGTACTTC

j_call: TRBJ2-7
v_call: TRBV7-2
d_call: .
clone_size: .
cdr3_aa: CASSRHDKSYEQYF
cdr3_nt: TGTGCCAGCAGCCGTCATGACAAATCCTACGAGCAGTACTTC

j_call: TRBJ2-7
v_call: TRBV6-5
d_call: TRBD2
clone_size: .
cdr3_aa: CASSYSFVPGGEQYF
cdr3_nt: TGTGCCAGCAGTTATTCCTTTGTGCCGGGGGGTGAGCAGTACTTC

j_call: TRBJ1-5
v_call: TRBV7-2
d_call: .
clone_size: .
cdr3_aa: CASSLSFGGNQPQHF
cdr3_nt: TGTGCCAGCAGCTTAAGTTTCGGGGGGAATCAGCCCCAGCATTTT

j_call: TRBJ1-1
v_call: TRBV6-1
d_call: .
clone_size: .
cdr3_aa: CASEGARNTEAFF
cdr3_nt: TGTGCCAGCGAAGGGGCCCGAAACACTGAAGCTTTCTTT

j_call: TRBJ2-7
v_call: TRBV29-1
d_call: .
clone_size: .
cdr3_aa: CSAGHTYEQYF
cdr3_nt: TGCAGCGCAGGACATACCTACGAGCAGTACTTC

j_call: TRBJ2-5
v_call: TRBV5-1
d_call: TRBD2
clone_size: .
cdr3_aa: CASSLGTSGSQETQYF
cdr3_nt: TGCGCCAGCAGCTTGGGGACTAGCGGTTCTCAAGAGACCCAGTACTTC

j_call: TRBJ2-3
v_call: TRBV30
d_call: TRBD2
clone_size: .
cdr3_aa: CAWSVIGGGATDTQYF
cdr3_nt: TGTGCCTGGAGTGTAATAGGCGGGGGGGCCACAGATACGCAGTATTTT

j_call: TRBJ2-1
v_call: TRBV28
d_call: TRBD1
clone_size: few
cdr3_aa: CASSFPGQGRKAYNEQFF
cdr3_nt: TGTGCCAGCAGTTTCCCGGGACAGGGGAGGAAAGCCTACAATGAGCAGTTCTTC